Below, 13 T cell receptor beta chains from the same sample are listed, as sequenced in a study of T cells in Graves' hyperthyroidism and ophthalmopathy. Amplification of TCR beta CDR3 regions used RNA as the template. Primed by the HTBI set, a first-round RT-PCR was run on the TCR CDR3. TCRdb fed the multiplex PCR reads into MiXCR, producing one record per CDR3 protein. The data hold around 250,000 distinct CDR3 sequences, with roughly 15% observed a single time. Specimen: blood. Receptor source: a woman aged 40 to 55 with Graves' hyperthyroidism that later progressed to Graves' ophthalmopathy.

This sequence joins TRBV2 and TRBJ2-7; D ambiguous. V lost 4 bases, J lost 2 bases, and 6 bases lay in between. This CDR3 is built from 12 residues. CDR1 SNHLY and CDR2 FYNNEI come from the germline V gene. The CDR3 DNA is TGTGCCAGCAGTGGGACGCCCTACGAGCAGTACTTC. Translated, it gives CASSGTPYEQYF.

This clonotype was recorded a few times. This chain joins TRBV19 and TRBJ1-5; 7 positions match TRBD1. The CDR3 consists of 16 residues. V lost 6 bases, J lost 1 base, and 9 bases stayed unmatched. CDR1 and CDR2 (germline): LNHDA, SQIVND (reference sequence). The DNA of the CDR3 is TGTGCCAGTAGCGATACAGGGGTCCTCAGCAATCAGCCCCAGCATTTT. This translates into CASSDTGVLSNQPQHF. The whole variable domain, filled in from reference TRBV19 and TRBJ1-5, reads DGGITQSPKYLFRKEGQNVTLSCEQNLNHDAMYWYRQDPGQGLRLIYYSQIVNDFQKGDIAEGYSVSREKKESFPLTVTSAQKNPTAFYLCASSDTGVLSNQPQHFGDGTRLSIL.

The chain uses TRBV2 and TRBJ2-5, with 10 bases lining up with TRBD2. Germline CDR1 reads SNHLY; CDR2 reads FYNNEI. V lost 7 bases and J lost 2; bases outside the gene matches: 4. The CDR3 length is 14 residues. CDR3 in amino acids: CASTRTSGQETQYF. In DNA, the CDR3 is TGTGCCAGCACCCGGACTAGCGGACAAGAGACCCAGTACTTC. The complete variable domain, with remaining parts taken from reference TRBV2 and TRBJ2-5, reads EPEVTQTPSHQVTQMGQEVILRCVPISNHLYFYWYRQILGQKVEFLVSFYNNEISEKSEIFDDQFSVERPDGSNFTLKIRSTKLEDSAMYFCASTRTSGQETQYFGPGTRLLVL.

The sample holds many counts of this clonotype. The chain uses TRBV11-2 and TRBJ2-5; TRBD2 matches 9 bases. J lost 5 bases, V lost 5 bases, and 18 bases had no gene match. The CDR3 totals 18 residues. The germline CDR1 and CDR2 sequences are SGHAT and FQNNGV. CDR3 sequence: CASSPAGGRGRAWETQYF. The CDR3 nucleotides are TGTGCCAGCAGCCCCGCGGGGGGACGCGGGAGGGCCTGGGAGACCCAGTACTTC.

The J gene is TRBJ2-7, the V gene TRBV27; 7 nucleotides match TRBD1. This CDR3 is 14 amino acids long. With 3 bases clipped from V and 6 bases from J, the junction kept 8 bases outside the gene matches. Germline loops: CDR1 MNHEY, CDR2 SMNVEV (reference sequence). The CDR3 spells CASSFQDRSCEQYF. In nucleotides, the CDR3 is TGTGCCAGCAGTTTCCAGGACAGGAGCTGCGAGCAGTACTTC.

The chain is built from TRBV28 and TRBJ1-1, with 8 bases identical to TRBD1. The CDR3 totals 15 residues. From germline, CDR1 is MDHEN and CDR2 SYDVKM. The trim removed 9 bases at V and 1 base at J, leaving 10 bases unmatched. The CDR3 protein is CASSQGAAGNTEAFF. The DNA for the CDR3 is TGTGCCAGTTCTCAGGGGGCAGCGGGGAACACTGAAGCTTTCTTT.

The J gene is TRBJ2-5, the V gene TRBV15; a possible D gene is TRBD2 (5 bases). With 3 bases removed from V and 5 bases from J, the gap between germline ends came to 13 bases. Germline CDR1 reads LNHNV; CDR2 reads YYDKDF (reference sequence). CDR3 length equals 14 residues. The CDR3 loop reads CATSSPGELETQYF. The CDR3 coding sequence is TGTGCCACCAGCAGCCCCGGGGAATTGGAGACCCAGTACTTC.

The chain is built from TRBV7-3 and TRBJ2-2; TRBD2 is a possible D gene (5 bases). V was trimmed by 5 bases and J by 5 bases, leaving 15 bases between them. Germline CDR1 reads SGHTA; CDR2 reads FQGTGA. The length of the CDR3 is 15 residues. DNA of the CDR3: TGTGCCAGCAGCCTCGACGGGGAGCGAACCGGGGAGCTGTTTTTT. It yields the protein CASSLDGERTGELFF.

This clonotype has at least ten counts. This rearrangement joins TRBV13 to TRBJ2-1; 8 nucleotides align to TRBD2. J was trimmed by 5 bases and V by 5 bases; bases with no gene match: 8. Per germline, CDR1 PRHDT and CDR2 FYEKMQ (reference sequence). This CDR3 spans 15 amino acids. As DNA, the CDR3 is TGTGCCAGCAGCGACCCCGGGACTAGGGACAATGAGCAGTTCTTC. As protein: CASSDPGTRDNEQFF.

This clonotype was counted many times. The chain combines TRBV6-1 with TRBJ1-2; D not certain. Germline V gene data show CDR1 as MNHNS and CDR2 as SASEGT. This CDR3 has 13 amino acids. The V and J ends lost 5 bases and 4 bases respectively, with 11 bases between them. The CDR3 spells CASSYASRYGYTF. CDR3 DNA: TGTGCCAGCAGTTACGCGTCCCGCTATGGCTACACCTTC.

This clonotype was recorded many times. CDR3 bases: TGTGCCAGCAGTTATCGGCAGATAGGTTCACCCCTCCACTTT. It yields the protein CASSYRQIGSPLHF. The chain has TRBV6-5 and TRBJ1-6, with D uncertain. The CDR3 covers 14 residues. CDR1 and CDR2 from the germline V gene are MNHEY and SVGAGI. V lost 3 bases, J lost 9 bases, and 12 bases lay in between.

This clonotype has ten or more counts. This rearrangement joins TRBV7-8 to TRBJ2-1; D not certain. This CDR3 spans 15 amino acids. From germline, CDR1 is SGHVS and CDR2 FQNEAQ. V shed 5 bases and J shed 5 bases, with 16 bases lying between them. The CDR3 DNA reads TGTGCCAGCAGCCTTAGCTTCCTAAGGAACAATGAGCAGTTCTTC. As protein: CASSLSFLRNNEQFF.

The table lists this clonotype with many counts. The chain's CDR3 is CASSRLMTSGYTGELFF. The CDR3 DNA reads as TGTGCCAGCAGCCGCCTTATGACTAGCGGTTACACCGGGGAGCTGTTTTTT. The rearrangement joins TRBV3-1 to TRBJ2-2, with 9 bases matching TRBD2. Germline V gene data show CDR1 as LGHDT and CDR2 as YNNKEL (reference sequence). Trimming took 4 bases from V and 3 from J; bases not matched to a gene: 9. CDR3 size: 17 residues.